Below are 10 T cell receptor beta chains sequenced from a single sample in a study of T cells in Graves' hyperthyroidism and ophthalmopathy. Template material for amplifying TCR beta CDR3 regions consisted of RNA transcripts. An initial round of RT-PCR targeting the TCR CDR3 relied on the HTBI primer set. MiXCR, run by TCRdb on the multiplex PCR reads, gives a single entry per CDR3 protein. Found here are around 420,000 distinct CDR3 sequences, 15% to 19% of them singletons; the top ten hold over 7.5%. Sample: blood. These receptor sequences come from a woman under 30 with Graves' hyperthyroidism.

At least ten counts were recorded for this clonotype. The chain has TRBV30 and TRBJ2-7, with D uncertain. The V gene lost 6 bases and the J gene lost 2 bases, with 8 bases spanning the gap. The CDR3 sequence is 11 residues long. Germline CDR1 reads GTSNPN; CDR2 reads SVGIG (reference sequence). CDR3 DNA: TGTGCCTGTACTGAAGCCTACGAGCAGTACTTC. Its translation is CACTEAYEQYF. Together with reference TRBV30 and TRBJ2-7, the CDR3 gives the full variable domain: SQTIHQWPATLVQPVGSPLSLECTVEGTSNPNLYWYRQAAGRGLQLLFYSVGIGQISSEVPQNLSASRPQDRQFILSSKKLLLSDSGFYLCACTEAYEQYFGPGTRLTVT.

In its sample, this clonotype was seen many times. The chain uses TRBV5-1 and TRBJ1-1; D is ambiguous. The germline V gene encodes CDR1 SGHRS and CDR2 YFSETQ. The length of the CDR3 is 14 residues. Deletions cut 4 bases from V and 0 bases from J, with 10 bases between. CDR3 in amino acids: CASSRDGLNTEAFF. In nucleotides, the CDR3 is TGCGCCAGCAGCCGCGACGGTTTGAACACTGAAGCTTTCTTT. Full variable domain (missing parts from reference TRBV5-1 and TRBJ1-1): KAGVTQTPRYLIKTRGQQVTLSCSPISGHRSVSWYQQTPGQGLQFLFEYFSETQRNKGNFPGRFSGRQFSNSRSEMNVSTLELGDSALYLCASSRDGLNTEAFFGQGTRLTVV.

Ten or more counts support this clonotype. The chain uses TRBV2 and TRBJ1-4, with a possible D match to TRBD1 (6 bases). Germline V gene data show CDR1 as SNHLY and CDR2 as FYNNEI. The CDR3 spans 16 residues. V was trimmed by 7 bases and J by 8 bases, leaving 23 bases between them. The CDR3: CASKSFSGHGREKLFF. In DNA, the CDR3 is TGTGCCAGCAAGAGTTTTTCGGGACACGGTAGAGAAAAACTGTTTTTT.

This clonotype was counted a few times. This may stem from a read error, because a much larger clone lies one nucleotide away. The CDR3: CASSRVAGTNEQFF. For the CDR3, the DNA is TGTGCCAGCAGCCGAGTAGCCGGGACCAATGAGCAGTTCTTC. The rearrangement uses TRBV3-1 and TRBJ2-1, with D perhaps matching TRBD1 or TRBD2 (5 bases each). The length of the CDR3 is 14 residues. V gave up 4 bases and J gave up 6 bases, with 13 bases separating them. Germline V gene data show CDR1 as LGHDT and CDR2 as YNNKEL (reference sequence).

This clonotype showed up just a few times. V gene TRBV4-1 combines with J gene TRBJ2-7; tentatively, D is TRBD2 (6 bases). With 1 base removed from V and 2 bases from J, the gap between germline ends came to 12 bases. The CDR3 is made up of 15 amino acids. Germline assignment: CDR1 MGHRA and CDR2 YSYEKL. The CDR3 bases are TGCGCCAGCAGCCAAGTTGCGGGATTGACCTACGAGCAGTACTTC. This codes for CASSQVAGLTYEQYF.

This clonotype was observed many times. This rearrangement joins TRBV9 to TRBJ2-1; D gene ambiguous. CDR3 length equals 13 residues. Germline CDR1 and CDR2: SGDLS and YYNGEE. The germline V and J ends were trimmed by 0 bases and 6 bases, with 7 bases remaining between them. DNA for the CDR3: TGTGCCAGCAGCGTAGGGCTAGTCAATGAGCAGTTCTTC. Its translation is CASSVGLVNEQFF.

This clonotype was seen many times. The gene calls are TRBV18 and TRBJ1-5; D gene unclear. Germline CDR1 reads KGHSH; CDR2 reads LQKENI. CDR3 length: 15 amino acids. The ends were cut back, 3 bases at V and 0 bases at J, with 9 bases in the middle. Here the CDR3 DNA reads TGTGCCAGCTCACCCGGGCGGAATAGCAATCAGCCCCAGCATTTT. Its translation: CASSPGRNSNQPQHF.

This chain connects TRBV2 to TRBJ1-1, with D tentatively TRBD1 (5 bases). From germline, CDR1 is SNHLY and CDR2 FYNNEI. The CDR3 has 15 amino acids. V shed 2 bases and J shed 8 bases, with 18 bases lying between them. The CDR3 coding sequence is TGTGCCAGCAGTGAAAGGTTGGGACCAAAGCCGGAAGCTTTCTTT. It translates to CASSERLGPKPEAFF.

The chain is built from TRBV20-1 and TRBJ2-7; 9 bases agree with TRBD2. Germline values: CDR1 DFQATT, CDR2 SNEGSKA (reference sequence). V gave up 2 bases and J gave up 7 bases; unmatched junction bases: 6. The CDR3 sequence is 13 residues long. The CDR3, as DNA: TGCAGTGCTAGACTCGCGGGGGGGCAGGAGCAGTACTTC. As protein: CSARLAGGQEQYF.

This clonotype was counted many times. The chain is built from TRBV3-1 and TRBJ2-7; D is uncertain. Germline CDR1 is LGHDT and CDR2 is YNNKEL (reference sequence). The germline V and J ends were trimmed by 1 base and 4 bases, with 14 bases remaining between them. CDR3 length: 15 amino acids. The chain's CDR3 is CASSQGPETVYEQYF. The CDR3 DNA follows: TGTGCCAGCAGCCAAGGTCCGGAGACTGTATACGAGCAGTACTTC.